These 24 T cell receptor beta chains originate from one sample sequenced in a study of PD-1 blockade in classical Hodgkin lymphoma. Time point specified: cycle 4 day 1 (C4D1), after six to seven weeks of nivolumab. All trial patients relapsed after autologous stem cell transplantation. Assay: immunoSEQ multiplex PCR; the TCRdb copy retains only in-frame clones and omits some. The data hold tens of thousands of clones, with about 85% observed a single time. The specimen was peripheral blood mononuclear cells (PBMCs), collected before the fourth cycle of nivolumab. These receptors were taken from a human donor with classical Hodgkin lymphoma.

The V call is TRBV18, the J call TRBJ1-1; TRBD1 agrees at 9 bases. Germline trimming cut 4 bases from V and 2 bases from J; bases unmatched to any gene: 5. CDR3 size: 15 residues. In germline, CDR1 is KGHSH, CDR2 LQKENI. The DNA for the CDR3 is TGTGCCAGCTCACGGCCGGGACAGGGAAACACTGAAGCTTTCTTT. Translation: CASSRPGQGNTEAFF.

This clone was seen a handful of times. At the DNA level, this CDR3 is encoded by other sequences in the same sample as well. The chain carries TRBV7-9 and TRBJ2-5; 11 nucleotides match TRBD1. The CDR3 is made up of 15 amino acids. Trimming removed 3 bases from V and 4 bases from J; junction bases left unmatched: 4. Germline values: CDR1 SEHNR, CDR2 FQNEAQ (reference sequence). CDR3 coding DNA: TGTGCCAGCAGCTTCCGGACAGGGGGCGGAGAGACCCAGTACTTC. Protein sequence: CASSFRTGGGETQYF.

This chain uses TRBV5-1 with TRBJ1-2; D is uncertain. This CDR3 is built from 13 residues. CDR1 SGHRS and CDR2 YFSETQ come from the germline V gene. The germline V and J ends were trimmed by 1 base and 1 base, with 5 bases remaining between them. This CDR3 reads CASSLSINYGYTF. The DNA of the CDR3 is TGCGCCAGCAGCTTGAGTATTAACTATGGCTACACCTTC.

The gene calls are TRBV28 and TRBJ1-2; 8 bases agree with TRBD1. Losses at the gene ends were 7 bases for V and 6 bases for J; bases not matched to a gene: 7. The CDR3 contains 13 residues. Per germline, CDR1 MDHEN and CDR2 SYDVKM. CDR3 sequence (DNA): TGTGCCAGCACATGGAGGACAGGGAATGGCTACACCTTC. This codes for CASTWRTGNGYTF.

This sequence joins TRBV30 and TRBJ1-5; 7 bases align to TRBD1. This CDR3 comprises 14 residues. Germline V CDR1 and CDR2: GTSNPN, SVGIG (reference sequence). V was clipped by 4 bases and J by 2 bases; unmatched bases: 5. The CDR3 loop reads CAWKDRVGNQPQHF. The CDR3 DNA follows: TGTGCCTGGAAAGACAGGGTCGGCAATCAGCCCCAGCATTTT.

V and J are TRBV5-1 and TRBJ1-1; D possibly corresponds to TRBD1 (5 bases). This CDR3 is built from 14 residues. The V end was cut by 1 base, the J end by 5 bases, with 12 bases between. Germline V lookup: CDR1 SGHRS, CDR2 YFSETQ. DNA for the CDR3: TGCGCCAGCAGCTTGCGCCCGTGGGGGACTGAAGCTTTCTTT. It translates to CASSLRPWGTEAFF.

The chain combines TRBV9 with TRBJ1-1; maybe TRBD1 (6 bases). V shed 3 bases and J shed 7 bases, with 16 bases lying between them. The CDR3 covers 14 residues. Germline V lookup: CDR1 SGDLS, CDR2 YYNGEE. As DNA, the CDR3 is TGTGCCAGCAGCGCATCAGGGGCTAAGGATGAAGCTTTCTTT. Translated: CASSASGAKDEAFF.

V is TRBV7-8 and J is TRBJ2-7; D remains ambiguous. The CDR3 loop spans 14 amino acids. Trimming left V 2 bases short and J 1 base short, with 9 bases between. Germline V CDR1 and CDR2: SGHVS, FQNEAQ. CDR3 coding DNA: TGTGCCAGCAGCTTAAGGGCCAAGTCCTACGAGCAGTACTTC. It encodes CASSLRAKSYEQYF.

This clone was observed a single time. The chain combines TRBV10-3 with TRBJ2-7; D may be TRBD1 (5 bases). The CDR3 sequence is 12 residues long. Deletions cut 8 bases from V and 4 bases from J, with 12 bases between. From germline, CDR1 is ENHRY and CDR2 SYGVKD. CDR3 sequence (DNA): TGTGCCATCCAGGGATCGGAATACGAGCAGTACTTC. Protein: CAIQGSEYEQYF.

This CDR3 reads CASSANSGGLDTQYF. The DNA for the CDR3 is TGTGCCAGCTCAGCGAATAGCGGGGGTTTGGATACGCAGTATTTT. This chain joins TRBV18 and TRBJ2-3, with 9 nucleotides matching TRBD2. Germline V CDR1 and CDR2: KGHSH, LQKENI. The CDR3 totals 15 residues. With V trimmed by 5 bases and J by 6 bases, 9 bases remained unmatched.

CDR3 nucleotide sequence: TGTGCCAGCAGCTTATTGGACAGGGAAATGAATGGCTACACCTTC. It encodes CASSLLDREMNGYTF. V usage is TRBV7-9 and J usage is TRBJ1-2; 8 positions match TRBD1. CDR1 is SEHNR and CDR2 is FQNEAQ in the germline V gene (reference sequence). Unmatched junction bases numbered 8, after V lost 2 bases and J lost 6 bases. This CDR3 is 15 amino acids long.

The rearrangement joins TRBV7-9 to TRBJ2-1; the D gene is possibly TRBD1 (5 bases). This CDR3 has 13 residues. The germline gives CDR1 SEHNR, CDR2 FQNEAQ (reference sequence). The V and J ends lost 4 bases and 7 bases respectively, with 11 bases between them. DNA of the CDR3: TGTGCCAGCAGCTCCCAGGGTGGAAATGAGCAGTTCTTC. It is translated as CASSSQGGNEQFF.

The gene calls are TRBV21-1 and TRBJ1-5; the table's D call of TRBD1 was not tested on the DNA. TRBV21-1 is designated a pseudogene. This CDR3 has 18 residues. CDR3 protein: CASKGTSLIKASNQPQHF. The CDR3 nucleotides read TGTGCCAGCAAGGGGACATCCTTGATCAAAGCGAGCAATCAGCCCCAGCATTTT.

This chain links TRBV9 with TRBJ2-3; unclear D gene. This CDR3 spans 15 amino acids. V dropped 5 bases and J dropped 1 base, with 14 bases sitting between them. Germline V gives CDR1 SGDLS, CDR2 YYNGEE. The DNA of the CDR3 is TGTGCCAGCAGTAACACAGCTGGGGGCACAGATACGCAGTATTTT. Translated, it gives CASSNTAGGTDTQYF.

This clone appeared a single time. V gene TRBV6-6 combines with J gene TRBJ1-4; the match to TRBD1 covers 7 bases. This CDR3 spans 14 amino acids. J gave up 3 bases and V 6 bases, and 4 bases lay outside the gene matches. Germline assignment: CDR1 MNHNY and CDR2 SVGAGI (reference sequence). CDR3 residues: CASRQGGSNEKLFF. CDR3 in DNA: TGTGCCAGCAGGCAGGGGGGGTCTAATGAAAAACTGTTTTTT.

The genes are TRBV2 and TRBJ1-3; tentative D call: TRBD1 (5 bases). The CDR3 is made up of 14 amino acids. Germline assignment: CDR1 SNHLY and CDR2 FYNNEI. V shed 1 base and J shed 8 bases, with 12 bases lying between them. The chain's CDR3 is CASSEGRVRDTIYF. The DNA of the CDR3 is TGTGCCAGCAGTGAAGGCAGGGTTCGGGACACCATATATTTT.

This chain joins TRBV5-1 and TRBJ1-4; D may be TRBD1 (5 bases). Trimming took 3 bases from V and 0 from J, leaving 15 bases between them. The CDR3 loop spans 17 amino acids. In germline, CDR1 is SGHRS, CDR2 YFSETQ. The CDR3 bases are TGCGCCAGCAGCTCCCTTCAGGGAGGAACAACTAATGAAAAACTGTTTTTT. Translating it yields CASSSLQGGTTNEKLFF.

The chain carries TRBV7-9 and TRBJ1-3, with a possible D match to TRBD1 (5 bases). Looked up from germline, CDR1 is SEHNR and CDR2 is FQNEAQ (reference sequence). V lost 3 bases and J 0 bases, leaving 9 bases between the germline ends. This CDR3 has 15 residues. CDR3 sequence: CASSFRQPSGNTIYF. The CDR3 DNA reads as TGTGCCAGCAGCTTCCGACAGCCCTCTGGAAACACCATATATTTT.

This clone came up once. This sample includes further DNA sequences coding for the same CDR3. The chain has TRBV6-5 and TRBJ1-1; D not certain. Germline CDR1 MNHEY, CDR2 SVGAGI. V lost 2 bases to trimming and J lost 0 bases, with 4 bases between them. The CDR3 has 13 residues. CDR3 sequence: CASSYELNTEAFF. CDR3 nucleotides: TGTGCCAGCAGTTACGAGCTGAACACTGAAGCTTTCTTT.

This chain joins TRBV5-1 and TRBJ2-5; no clear D gene. Germline CDR1 SGHRS, CDR2 YFSETQ. This CDR3 spans 15 amino acids. The germline V and J ends were trimmed by 0 bases and 5 bases, with 14 bases remaining between them. CDR3 DNA: TGCGCCAGCAGCTTGGTGTCGGGTATTGCGGAGACCCAGTACTTC. This gives the protein CASSLVSGIAETQYF.

This chain connects TRBV5-1 to TRBJ1-6; D perhaps matches TRBD1 (6 bases). CDR3 length equals 15 residues. V was trimmed by 4 bases and J by 6 bases, leaving 14 bases between them. The germline V gene has CDR1 SGHRS and CDR2 YFSETQ. The CDR3 region is CASSPTGTPNSPLHF. In nucleotides, the CDR3 is TGCGCCAGCAGCCCAACAGGGACACCTAATTCACCCCTCCACTTT.

The J gene is TRBJ2-7, the V gene TRBV5-1; weak D call: TRBD2 (6 bases). The germline CDR1 and CDR2 sequences are SGHRS and YFSETQ. The V and J ends lost 0 bases and 4 bases respectively, with 8 bases between them. This CDR3 region has 13 residues. CDR3 nucleotides: TGCGCCAGCAGCTTGGCGGGAGTATACGAGCAGTACTTC. It specifies CASSLAGVYEQYF.

The chain is built from TRBV27 and TRBJ2-7, with 7 bases aligning to TRBD1. Looked up from germline, CDR1 is MNHEY and CDR2 is SMNVEV (reference sequence). The V gene end was trimmed by 1 base and the J gene end by 5 bases; junction bases not matched to a gene: 8. This CDR3 has 15 residues. The CDR3 bases are TGTGCCAGCAGTTTATTGAGGGACAGTGGAAACGAGCAGTACTTC. This translates into CASSLLRDSGNEQYF.

The chain employs TRBV29-1 and TRBJ2-1; possibly TRBD1 for D (5 bases). CDR3 size: 13 residues. The germline V gene has CDR1 SQVTM and CDR2 ANQGSEA. Trimming removed 6 bases from V and 7 bases from J, with 16 bases in between. DNA for the CDR3: TGCAGCGTGGGCAGGGTCGATAAAAATGAGCAGTTCTTC. Amino acids: CSVGRVDKNEQFF.